Below are 14 T cell receptor delta chains sequenced from a single sample in a study of Vδ1+ human thymocytes. Findings and limits, study-wide: In the thymus, TRG and TRD repertoires looked highly polyclonal with Gaussian CDR3 lengths.

Extracted RNA was reverse transcribed into cDNA. Pooled V-gene forward primers with one constant-region reverse primer generated the CDR3 amplicons by multiplex PCR. TCRdb repeated clone calling on the multiplex PCR reads with CATT. The sample consists of tens of thousands of delta-chain clones, approximately 30% of them appearing once. Their recognized antigens are unknown. Sample: Vdelta1+ gamma-delta thymocytes from the thymus. Subset in this sample: FACS-sorted CD3+ TCRalphabeta- TCRVdelta1+ TCRVdelta2- thymocytes. Receptors were obtained from a boy in the first two years of life who had congenital heart surgery.

The genes are TRDV1 and TRDJ1, with 7 bases aligning to TRDD3. The V and J ends lost 4 bases and 5 bases, in that order; junction bases with no gene match: 10. The CDR3 is made up of 15 amino acids. Germline CDR1 is TSWWSYY and CDR2 is QGS. CDR3 DNA: TGTGCTCTTGGGGTACACCTGGGGATAGAAGATAAACTCATCTTT. It encodes CALGVHLGIEDKLIF.

This sequence joins TRDV1 and TRDJ1; 11 positions match TRDD3. The CDR3 is 18 amino acids. Germline V lookup: CDR1 TSWWSYY, CDR2 QGS. After removal of 3 bases from V and 8 bases from J, the junction contained 17 bases not matched to a gene. In DNA form, the CDR3 reads TGTGCTCTTGGGGACCTTCCCCTACTGGGGGATAGACCAGAGAAACTCATCTTT. Its protein product is CALGDLPLLGDRPEKLIF.

As regards this clone: The junction differs from germline at one of its ends, possibly a read error. The chain combines TRDV2 with TRDJ2, with 7 positions matching TRDD3. CDR1 GEAIGNYY and CDR2 EKD come from the germline V gene. CDR3 length: 15 amino acids. The CDR3 is CACDTVRGMGAHLFF. The CDR3 coding sequence is TGTGCCTGTGACACGGTACGGGGGATGGGGGCACACCTCTTCTTT.

J is TRDJ1 and V is TRDV1, with 9 bases matching TRDD3. The germline V gene has CDR1 TSWWSYY and CDR2 QGS. J lost 0 bases, V lost 3 bases, and 23 bases had no gene match. The CDR3 loop spans 22 amino acids. The CDR3 region has the DNA TGTGCTCTTGGGGAGGCCTTCACCGGCTCCCTGTCTGGGGGATTCTACACCGATAAACTCATCTTT. This sequence encodes CALGEAFTGSLSGGFYTDKLIF.

With regard to this clone: This may be a read error: a much more frequent sequence differs by one nucleotide. Other nucleotide sequences in the sample specify the same CDR3. The rearrangement links TRDV1 to TRDJ1; 9 bases map to TRDD3. V gave up 0 bases and J gave up 2 bases; unmatched junction bases: 19. Germline CDR1 is TSWWSYY and CDR2 is QGS. There are 21 residues in the CDR3. CDR3 DNA sequence: TGTGCTCTTGGGGAACTCGTCCTACAGGTCCTCGACTGGGGGAGAACCGATAAACTCATCTTT. Amino acid sequence: CALGELVLQVLDWGRTDKLIF.

In its sample, this clone was seen many times. This specimen includes other DNA sequences encoding the same CDR3. The chain employs TRDV1 and TRDJ1, with 11 bases aligning to TRDD3. V lost 7 bases to trimming and J lost 5 bases; unmatched junction nucleotides: 27. This CDR3 region has 21 residues. CDR1 and CDR2 (germline): TSWWSYY, QGS. The CDR3: CALAEPPFLLAVGDTRDKLIF. The CDR3 DNA follows: TGTGCTCTTGCCGAACCCCCATTCCTACTTGCGGTGGGGGATACGCGGGATAAACTCATCTTT.

This clone was found many times. The chain employs TRDV1 and TRDJ1, with D possibly TRDD2 on 9 matching bases. V was trimmed by 3 bases and J by 8 bases, leaving 28 bases between them. Germline CDR1 reads TSWWSYY; CDR2 reads QGS. The CDR3 has 18 residues. Written as DNA, the CDR3 is TGTGCTCTTGGGGACCCCTTCCTACGGGGGATATGGAAGCCCAAACTCATCTTT. Its translation is CALGDPFLRGIWKPKLIF.

The chain uses TRDV1 and TRDJ1; 7 positions match TRDD3. Per the germline V gene, CDR1 is TSWWSYY and CDR2 is QGS. The V and J ends lost 2 bases and 5 bases, in that order; junction bases with no gene match: 35. This CDR3 has 24 amino acids. CDR3 DNA: TGTGCTCTTGGGGAATCGCTATCGAACTACTGGGGTCCCGGTACTTTATTGTACAGGGATAAACTCATCTTT. It yields the protein CALGESLSNYWGPGTLLYRDKLIF.

This clone has only a few counts. V and J are TRDV1 and TRDJ1, with D possibly TRDD3 on 10 matching bases. Trimming took 4 bases from V and 3 from J, leaving 42 bases between them. The CDR3 has 24 amino acids. The germline V gene encodes CDR1 TSWWSYY and CDR2 QGS. The chain's CDR3 is CALGVLILPTNWGDTLLIPDKLIF. CDR3 DNA: TGTGCTCTTGGGGTCCTCATCCTTCCTACGAATTGGGGGGATACGCTGCTAATCCCCGATAAACTCATCTTT.

The chain uses TRDV1 and TRDJ1; D is perhaps TRDD2 or TRDD3 (7 bases each). The ends were cut back, 9 bases at V and 0 bases at J, with 32 bases in the middle. Germline assignment: CDR1 TSWWSYY and CDR2 QGS. CDR3 length: 20 residues. The CDR3 region is CALGSPSSPFWGLYTDKLIF. The CDR3 DNA is TGTGCTCTCGGGTCACCTTCCTCCCCCTTCTGGGGGTTGTACACCGATAAACTCATCTTT.

Turning to this clone: Distinct nucleotide sequences in the sample also encode this CDR3. The V call is TRDV1, the J call TRDJ1; D possibly corresponds to TRDD3 (5 bases). Germline V gene data show CDR1 as TSWWSYY and CDR2 as QGS. The CDR3 loop spans 20 amino acids. V lost 6 bases and J 0 bases, leaving 29 bases between the germline ends. The DNA of the CDR3 is TGTGCTCTTGGAGTCCCCTTTCTACGGGGACACCCATGGTACACCGATAAACTCATCTTT. This encodes CALGVPFLRGHPWYTDKLIF.

This clone is a singleton in its sample. Distinct nucleotide sequences in the sample also encode this CDR3. The chain combines TRDV1 with TRDJ1; 13 nucleotides line up with TRDD3. After removal of 0 bases from V and 1 base from J, the junction contained 20 bases not matched to a gene. CDR1 TSWWSYY and CDR2 QGS come from the germline V gene. This CDR3 contains 23 residues. CDR3 loop: CALGELTARQTGGYAVLTDKLIF. As DNA, the CDR3 is TGTGCTCTTGGGGAACTCACGGCCCGACAAACTGGGGGATACGCGGTTCTCACCGATAAACTCATCTTT.

This clone was seen only a few times. This chain links TRDV1 with TRDJ1; D perhaps matches TRDD2 (6 bases). V lost 4 bases to trimming and J lost 0 bases, with 18 bases between them. The germline gives CDR1 TSWWSYY, CDR2 QGS. The CDR3 covers 17 residues. In DNA, the CDR3 is TGTGCTCTTGGGGCGCACTTCCTCCCCAGGTACACCGATAAACTCATCTTT. Protein: CALGAHFLPRYTDKLIF.

This clone was detected ten times or more. V and J are TRDV1 and TRDJ1; the match to TRDD3 covers 9 bases. Germline CDR1 TSWWSYY, CDR2 QGS. Trimming took 2 bases from V and 1 from J; bases not matched to a gene: 17. The CDR3 extends over 20 amino acids. Here the CDR3 reads CALGEGSYSVLGDSTDKLIF. CDR3 bases: TGTGCTCTTGGGGAAGGCTCCTACTCGGTACTGGGGGACTCCACCGATAAACTCATCTTT.